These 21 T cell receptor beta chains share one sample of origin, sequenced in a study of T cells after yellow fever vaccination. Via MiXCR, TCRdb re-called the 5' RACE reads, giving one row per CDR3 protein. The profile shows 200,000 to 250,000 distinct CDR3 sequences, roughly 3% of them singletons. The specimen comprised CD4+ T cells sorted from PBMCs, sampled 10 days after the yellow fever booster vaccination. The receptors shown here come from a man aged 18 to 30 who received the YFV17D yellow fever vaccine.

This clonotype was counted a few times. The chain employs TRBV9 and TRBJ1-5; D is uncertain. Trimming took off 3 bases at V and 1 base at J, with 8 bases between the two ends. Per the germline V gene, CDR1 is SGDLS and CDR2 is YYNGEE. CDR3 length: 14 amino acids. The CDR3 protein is CASSAPPSNQPQHF. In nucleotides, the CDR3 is TGTGCCAGCAGCGCCCCCCCAAGCAATCAGCCCCAGCATTTT.

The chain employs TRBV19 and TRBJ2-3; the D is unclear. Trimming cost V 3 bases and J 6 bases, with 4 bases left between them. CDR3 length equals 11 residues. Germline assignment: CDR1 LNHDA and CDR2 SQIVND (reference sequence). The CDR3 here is CASSITDTQYF. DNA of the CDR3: TGTGCCAGTAGTATTACCGATACGCAGTATTTT.

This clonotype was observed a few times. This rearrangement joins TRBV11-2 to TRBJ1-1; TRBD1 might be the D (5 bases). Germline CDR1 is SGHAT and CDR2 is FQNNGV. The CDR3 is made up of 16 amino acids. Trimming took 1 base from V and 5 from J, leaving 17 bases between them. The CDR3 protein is CASSLASPMWGTEAFF. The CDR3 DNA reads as TGTGCCAGCAGCTTAGCCTCTCCCATGTGGGGGACTGAAGCTTTCTTT.

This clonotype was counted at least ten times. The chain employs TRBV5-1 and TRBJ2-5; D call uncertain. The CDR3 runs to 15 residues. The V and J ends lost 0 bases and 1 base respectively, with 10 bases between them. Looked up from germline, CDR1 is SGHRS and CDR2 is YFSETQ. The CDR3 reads CASSLGASLQETQYF. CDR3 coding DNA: TGCGCCAGCAGCTTGGGGGCCAGTCTCCAAGAGACCCAGTACTTC. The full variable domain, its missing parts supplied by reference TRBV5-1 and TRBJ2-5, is KAGVTQTPRYLIKTRGQQVTLSCSPISGHRSVSWYQQTPGQGLQFLFEYFSETQRNKGNFPGRFSGRQFSNSRSEMNVSTLELGDSALYLCASSLGASLQETQYFGPGTRLLVL.

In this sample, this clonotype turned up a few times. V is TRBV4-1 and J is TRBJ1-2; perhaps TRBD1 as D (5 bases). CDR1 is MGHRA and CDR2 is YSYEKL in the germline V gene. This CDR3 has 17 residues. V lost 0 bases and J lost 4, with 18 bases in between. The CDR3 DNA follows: TGCGCCAGCAGCCAAGAGGGGGAGGCGGTTCCCGGCTATGGCTACACCTTC. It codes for CASSQEGEAVPGYGYTF.

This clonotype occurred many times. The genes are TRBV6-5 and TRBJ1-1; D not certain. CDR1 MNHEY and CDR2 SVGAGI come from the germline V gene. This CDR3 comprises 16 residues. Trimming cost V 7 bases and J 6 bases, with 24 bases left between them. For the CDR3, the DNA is TGTGCCAGCACCAAAGACCACACCCTCGGATCCCCTGAAGCTTTCTTT. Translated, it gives CASTKDHTLGSPEAFF.

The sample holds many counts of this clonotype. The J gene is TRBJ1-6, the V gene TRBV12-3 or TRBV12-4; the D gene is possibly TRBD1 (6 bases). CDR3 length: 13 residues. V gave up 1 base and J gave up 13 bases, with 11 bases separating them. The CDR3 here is CASSLVQGWPLHF. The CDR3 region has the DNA TGTGCCAGCAGTTTAGTCCAGGGGTGGCCCCTCCACTTT.

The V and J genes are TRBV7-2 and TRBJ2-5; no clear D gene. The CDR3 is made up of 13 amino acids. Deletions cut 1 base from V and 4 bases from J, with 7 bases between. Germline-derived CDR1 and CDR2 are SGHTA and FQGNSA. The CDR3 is CASSLVTGETQYF. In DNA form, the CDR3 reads TGTGCCAGCAGCTTAGTCACGGGAGAGACCCAGTACTTC.

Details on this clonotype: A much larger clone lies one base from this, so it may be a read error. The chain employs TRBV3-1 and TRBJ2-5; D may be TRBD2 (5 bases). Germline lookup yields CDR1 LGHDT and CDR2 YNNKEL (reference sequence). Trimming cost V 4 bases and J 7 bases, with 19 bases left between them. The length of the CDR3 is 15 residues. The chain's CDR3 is CASSPEPRGAPTQYF. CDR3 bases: TGTGCCAGCAGCCCAGAGCCCCGGGGAGCCCCGACCCAGTACTTC.

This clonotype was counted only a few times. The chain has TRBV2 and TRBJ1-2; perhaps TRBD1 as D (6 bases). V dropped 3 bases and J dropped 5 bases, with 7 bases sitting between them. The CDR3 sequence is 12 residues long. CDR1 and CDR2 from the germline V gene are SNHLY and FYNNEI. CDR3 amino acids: CASSEGHYGYTF. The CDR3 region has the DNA TGTGCCAGCAGTGAGGGACATTATGGCTACACCTTC.

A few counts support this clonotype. The CDR3 sequence is CAISNSDRASNQPQHF. The CDR3, as DNA: TGTGCCATCAGCAACTCGGACAGGGCGAGCAATCAGCCCCAGCATTTT. The chain carries TRBV10-3 and TRBJ1-5; 8 bases match TRBD1. The CDR3 length is 16 residues. After removal of 6 bases from V and 1 base from J, the junction contained 8 bases not matched to a gene. Germline-derived CDR1 and CDR2 are ENHRY and SYGVKD.

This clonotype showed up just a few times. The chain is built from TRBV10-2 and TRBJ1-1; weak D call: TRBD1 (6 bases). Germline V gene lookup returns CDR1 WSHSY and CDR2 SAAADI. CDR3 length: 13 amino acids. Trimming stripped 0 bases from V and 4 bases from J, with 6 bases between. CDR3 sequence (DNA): TGCGCCAGCAGTGAGTCGGGGGCCACTGAAGCTTTCTTT. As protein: CASSESGATEAFF.

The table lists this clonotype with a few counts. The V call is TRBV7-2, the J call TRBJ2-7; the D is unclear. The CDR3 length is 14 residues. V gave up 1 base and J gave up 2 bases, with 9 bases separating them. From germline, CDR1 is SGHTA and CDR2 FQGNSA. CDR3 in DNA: TGTGCCAGCAGCTTAGTGTTGGGTACCTACGAGCAGTACTTC. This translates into CASSLVLGTYEQYF.

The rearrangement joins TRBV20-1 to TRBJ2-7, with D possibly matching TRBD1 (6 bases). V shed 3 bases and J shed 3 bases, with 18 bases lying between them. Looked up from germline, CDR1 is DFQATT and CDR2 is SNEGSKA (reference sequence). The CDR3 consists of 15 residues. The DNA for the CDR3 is TGCAGTGCTAGTGCAGGGGATCAGTCCATCTACGAGCAGTACTTC. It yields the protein CSASAGDQSIYEQYF.

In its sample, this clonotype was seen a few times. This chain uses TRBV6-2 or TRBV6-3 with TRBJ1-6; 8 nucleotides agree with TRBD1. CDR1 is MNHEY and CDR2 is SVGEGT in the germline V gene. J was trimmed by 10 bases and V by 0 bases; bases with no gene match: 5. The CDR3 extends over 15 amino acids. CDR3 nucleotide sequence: TGTGCCAGCAGTTACTCCCGGGACAGGAACTCACCCCTCCACTTT. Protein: CASSYSRDRNSPLHF.

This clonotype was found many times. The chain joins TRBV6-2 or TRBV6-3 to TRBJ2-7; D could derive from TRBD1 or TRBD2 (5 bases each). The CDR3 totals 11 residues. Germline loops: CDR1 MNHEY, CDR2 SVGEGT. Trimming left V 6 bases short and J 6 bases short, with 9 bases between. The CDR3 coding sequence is TGTGCCAGCAGCCACGGGGCCGAGCAGTACGTC. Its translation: CASSHGAEQYV.

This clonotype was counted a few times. The CDR3 region has the DNA TGTGCCAGCTCCCCAGACACAGGGCCCTACGAGCAGTACGTC. This gives the protein CASSPDTGPYEQYV. V is TRBV18 and J is TRBJ2-7, with D maybe TRBD1 (6 bases). The germline CDR1 and CDR2 sequences are KGHSH and LQKENI. CDR3 length: 14 amino acids. Deletions cut 6 bases from V and 2 bases from J, with 14 bases between.

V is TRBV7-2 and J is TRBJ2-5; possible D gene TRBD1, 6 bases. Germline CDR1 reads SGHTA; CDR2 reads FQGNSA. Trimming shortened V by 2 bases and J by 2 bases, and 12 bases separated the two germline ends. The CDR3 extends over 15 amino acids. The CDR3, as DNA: TGTGCCAGCAGCTTAACAGGGCCTCCGCAAGAGACCCAGTACTTC. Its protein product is CASSLTGPPQETQYF. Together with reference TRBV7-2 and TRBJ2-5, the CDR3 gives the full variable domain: GAGVSQSPSNKVTEKGKDVELRCDPISGHTALYWYRQSLGQGLEFLIYFQGNSAPDKSGLPSDRFSAERTGGSVSTLTIQRTQQEDSAVYLCASSLTGPPQETQYFGPGTRLLVL.

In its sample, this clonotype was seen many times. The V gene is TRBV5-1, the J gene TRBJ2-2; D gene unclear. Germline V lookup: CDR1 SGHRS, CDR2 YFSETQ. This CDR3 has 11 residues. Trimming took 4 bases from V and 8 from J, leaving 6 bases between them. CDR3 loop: CASSEGGELFF. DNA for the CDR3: TGCGCCAGCAGCGAAGGAGGGGAGCTGTTTTTT. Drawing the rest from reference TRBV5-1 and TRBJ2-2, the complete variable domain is KAGVTQTPRYLIKTRGQQVTLSCSPISGHRSVSWYQQTPGQGLQFLFEYFSETQRNKGNFPGRFSGRQFSNSRSEMNVSTLELGDSALYLCASSEGGELFFGEGSRLTVL.

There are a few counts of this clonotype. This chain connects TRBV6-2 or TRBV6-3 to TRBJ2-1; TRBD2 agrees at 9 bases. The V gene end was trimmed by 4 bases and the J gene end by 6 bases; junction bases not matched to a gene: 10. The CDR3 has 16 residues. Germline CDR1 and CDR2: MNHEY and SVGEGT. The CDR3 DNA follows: TGTGCCAGCAGTTCCCTAGCGGGGAGCTCGGTCAATGAGCAGTTCTTC. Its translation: CASSSLAGSSVNEQFF.

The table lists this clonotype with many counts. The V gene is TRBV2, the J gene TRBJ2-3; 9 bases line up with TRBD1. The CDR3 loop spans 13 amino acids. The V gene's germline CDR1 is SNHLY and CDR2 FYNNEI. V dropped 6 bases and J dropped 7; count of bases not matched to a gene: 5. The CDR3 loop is CASSRQGVNTQYF. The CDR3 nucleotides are TGTGCCAGCAGCCGACAGGGGGTAAATACGCAGTATTTT.